This is a list of T cell receptor beta chains from one sample in a study of post-analysis software for immune sequencing data. TCRdb used MiXCR to reprocess the PCR reads, holding one entry per CDR3 protein. The sample lists 150,000 or so distinct CDR3 sequences, around 36% occurring once. Sequencing was performed on blood, taken after autologous hematopoietic stem cell transplantation. The receptor source for this set is a girl aged 10 to 17 with multiple sclerosis. Each CDR3 is given with its conserved first and last residue. D genes are given only for firm matches. Some rows have no size entry. The others give once, few or many, or a class for an expanded clone.

d_call j_call v_call clone_size cdr3_aa cdr3_nt
TRBD1 TRBJ2-5 TRBV20-1 NA CSAPPRDSRPETQYF TGCAGTGCCCCCCCCCGGGACAGCCGCCCTGAGACCCAGTACTTC
TRBD2 TRBJ2-1 TRBV20-1 few CSARDGTSGNNEQFF TGCAGTGCTAGAGATGGGACTAGCGGAAACAATGAGCAGTTCTTC
NA TRBJ2-7 TRBV15 many CATSRDLEGEQYF TGTGCCACCAGCAGAGACCTGGAGGGCGAGCAGTACTTC
NA TRBJ1-2 TRBV20-1 many CSARDKDRTYGYTF TGCAGTGCTAGAGATAAAGACAGGACCTATGGCTACACCTTC
NA TRBJ1-2 TRBV29-1 few CSVGEGSREENGYTF TGCAGCGTTGGAGAAGGTAGCAGGGAGGAAAATGGCTACACCTTC
TRBD2 TRBJ2-7 TRBV20-1 NA CSASGQEAGTYEQYF TGCAGTGCTAGTGGGCAAGAAGCGGGGACCTACGAGCAGTACTTC
TRBD2 TRBJ2-1 TRBV20-1 NA CSARETSGVNEQFF TGCAGTGCTAGAGAAACTAGCGGGGTGAATGAGCAGTTCTTC
NA TRBJ2-4 TRBV20-1 NA CSASGQGNIQYF TGCAGTGCTAGTGGACAAGGGAACATTCAGTACTTC
NA TRBJ2-7 TRBV7-9 NA CASAGPGQPLGEQYF TGTGCCAGCGCGGGCCCCGGACAGCCTCTAGGCGAGCAGTACTTC
NA TRBJ2-7 TRBV7-2 many CASRQTGNEQYF TGTGCCAGCAGACAAACAGGGAACGAGCAGTACTTC
TRBD1 TRBJ1-3 TRBV3-1 once CASSPGEGALSGNTIYF TGTGCCAGCAGCCCCGGGGAGGGGGCCCTCTCTGGAAACACCATATATTTT
NA TRBJ2-5 TRBV28 NA CASRGPNSETQYF TGTGCCAGCAGGGGGCCGAACTCTGAGACCCAGTACTTC
NA TRBJ2-7 TRBV11-3 many CASSLGGRYEQYF TGTGCCAGCAGCTTAGGGGGTAGGTACGAGCAGTACTTC
NA TRBJ1-2 TRBV20-1 NA CSARELRRPSNYGYTF TGCAGTGCTAGAGAATTACGGAGGCCCTCTAACTATGGCTACACCTTC
NA TRBJ1-5 TRBV3-1 NA CASSQTVGNQPQHF TGTGCCAGCAGCCAAACAGTCGGGAATCAGCCCCAGCATTTT
TRBD2 TRBJ2-7 TRBV20-1 NA CSALGTSEARSYEQYF TGCAGTGCGCTCGGGACTAGCGAGGCCCGCTCCTACGAGCAGTACTTC
TRBD1 TRBJ2-3 TRBV7-8 once CASSLTYDRATDTQYF TGTGCCAGCAGCTTAACCTACGACAGGGCAACAGATACGCAGTATTTT
TRBD1 TRBJ1-5 TRBV10-3 NA CAISEFGQGDNQPQHF TGTGCCATCAGTGAGTTCGGACAGGGGGACAATCAGCCCCAGCATTTT
NA TRBJ2-1 TRBV6-2/TRBV6-3 few CASSYENYNEQFF TGTGCCAGCAGTTACGAAAACTACAATGAGCAGTTCTTC
NA TRBJ2-1 TRBV12-3/TRBV12-4 NA CASSPGLVGEQFF TGTGCCAGCAGCCCGGGCCTCGTCGGTGAGCAGTTCTTC
NA TRBJ2-1 TRBV7-9 few CASSFLDSMGRNEQFF TGTGCCAGCAGCTTCTTAGACAGTATGGGTCGAAATGAGCAGTTCTTC
NA TRBJ2-5 TRBV20-1 NA CSAGPGPQGETQYF TGCAGTGCTGGCCCAGGACCCCAAGGGGAGACCCAGTACTTC
NA TRBJ1-2 TRBV11-2 NA CASSRKQGSVLPYAYTF TGTGCCAGCAGCCGAAAGCAGGGAAGTGTGCTCCCATACGCCTACACCTTC
NA TRBJ1-1 TRBV5-1 few CASSLGLDYMNTEAFF TGCGCCAGCAGCTTGGGGTTGGATTACATGAACACTGAAGCTTTCTTT
TRBD2 TRBJ2-1 TRBV29-1 many CSVEGLAGGPFSNNEQFF TGCAGCGTTGAAGGGCTAGCGGGAGGGCCATTCTCTAACAATGAGCAGTTCTTC
TRBD2 TRBJ2-1 TRBV20-1 NA CSAETAGGPVIGNEQFF TGCAGTGCCGAGACGGCGGGAGGGCCTGTAATTGGCAATGAGCAGTTCTTC
NA TRBJ2-3 TRBV27 NA CASGFSLSTDTQYF TGTGCCAGCGGCTTTTCATTAAGCACAGATACGCAGTATTTT
TRBD2 TRBJ2-1 TRBV7-9 few CASSPGLARNEQFF TGTGCCAGCTCCCCGGGACTAGCTCGCAATGAGCAGTTCTTC
NA TRBJ1-2 TRBV20-1 NA CSASQGSYGYTF TGCAGTGCTAGCCAGGGAAGCTATGGCTACACCTTC
NA TRBJ2-5 TRBV5-1 few CASSLGGGMMVETQYF TGCGCCAGCAGCTTGGGAGGGGGGATGATGGTCGAGACCCAGTACTTC
NA TRBJ2-2 TRBV7-3 NA CASSLIPGTNTGELFF TGTGCCAGCAGCTTAATCCCGGGGACGAACACCGGGGAGCTGTTTTTT
NA TRBJ1-2 TRBV11-2 NA CASSSVRDGVDYGYTF TGTGCCAGCAGCTCAGTCCGGGACGGGGTTGACTATGGCTACACCTTC
TRBD1 TRBJ2-1 TRBV3-1 NA CASSLYTGAQETQFF TGTGCCAGCAGCCTTTACACAGGGGCGCAAGAGACCCAGTTCTTC
TRBD1 TRBJ2-5 TRBV20-1 NA CSAITGTGFAETQYF TGCAGTGCTATAACCGGGACAGGGTTTGCGGAGACCCAGTACTTC
TRBD1 TRBJ1-4 TRBV29-1 once CSARTGSNEKLFF TGCAGCGCCCGGACAGGGTCTAATGAAAAACTGTTTTTT
TRBD1 TRBJ1-1 TRBV20-1 NA CSARQGTNTEAFF TGCAGTGCGCGACAGGGGACGAACACTGAAGCTTTCTTT
NA TRBJ2-5 TRBV4-2 NA CASSQDEGGETQYF TGTGCCAGCAGCCAAGATGAAGGGGGGGAGACCCAGTACTTC
NA TRBJ1-2 TRBV12-3/TRBV12-4 many CASGAGKGYTF TGTGCCAGCGGGGCGGGGAAGGGCTACACCTTC
TRBD2 TRBJ2-1 TRBV12-3/TRBV12-4 few CASRVAGGLSNEQFF TGTGCCAGCAGGGTAGCGGGAGGGCTTTCTAATGAGCAGTTCTTC
NA TRBJ2-5 TRBV5-4 few CASSPWGRQETQYF TGTGCCAGCAGCCCTTGGGGGCGGCAAGAGACCCAGTACTTC
NA TRBJ1-1 TRBV27 few CASSLSEGVEAFF TGTGCCAGCAGTTTATCGGAGGGGGTTGAGGCTTTCTTT